The present TCR beta chain was sequenced within a study of T cells in tuberculosis. The CDR3 loop spans 12 amino acids. Deletions cut 5 bases from V and 10 bases from J, with 11 bases between. The germline gives CDR1 MNHEY, CDR2 SMNVEV (reference sequence). Using immunoSEQ multiplex PCR, the repertoire was profiled, and TCRdb retains in-frame clones only, with some absent. The sample has over 25,000 clones, about 92% seen once. Documented time point: new active TB diagnosis, blood taken before or within 7 days of starting treatment. The sample here was PBMCs, taken at tuberculosis diagnosis. The V call is TRBV27, the J call TRBJ1-4, with D uncertain. The TCR comes from an adult with tuberculosis. Some clones in this sample may be carry-over from other donors' samples. The DNA for the CDR3 is TGTGCCAGCAGTCAAAAGCGGGGAAAACTGTTTTTT. This gives the protein CASSQKRGKLFF.